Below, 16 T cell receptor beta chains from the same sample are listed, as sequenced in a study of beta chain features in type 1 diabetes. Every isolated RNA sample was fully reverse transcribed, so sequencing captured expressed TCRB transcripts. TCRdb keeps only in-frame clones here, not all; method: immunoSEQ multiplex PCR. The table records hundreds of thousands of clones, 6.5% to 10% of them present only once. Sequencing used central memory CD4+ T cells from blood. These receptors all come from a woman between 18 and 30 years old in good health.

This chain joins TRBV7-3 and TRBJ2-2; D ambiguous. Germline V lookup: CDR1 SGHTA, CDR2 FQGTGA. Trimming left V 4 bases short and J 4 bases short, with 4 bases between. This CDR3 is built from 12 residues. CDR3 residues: CASSSRTGELFF. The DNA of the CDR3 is TGTGCCAGCAGCTCCCGCACCGGGGAGCTGTTTTTT.

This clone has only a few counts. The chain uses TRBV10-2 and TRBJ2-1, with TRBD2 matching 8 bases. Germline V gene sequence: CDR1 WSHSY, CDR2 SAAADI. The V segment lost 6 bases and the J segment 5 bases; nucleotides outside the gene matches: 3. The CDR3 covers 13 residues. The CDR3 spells CASRWRGDNEQFF. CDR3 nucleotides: TGCGCCAGCAGGTGGCGGGGGGACAATGAGCAGTTCTTC.

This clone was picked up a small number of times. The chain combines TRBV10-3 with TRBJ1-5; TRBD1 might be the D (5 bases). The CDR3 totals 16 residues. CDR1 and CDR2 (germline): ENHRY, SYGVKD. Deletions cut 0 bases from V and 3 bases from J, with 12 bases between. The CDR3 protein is CAISESTGTANQPQHF. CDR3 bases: TGTGCCATCAGTGAGTCTACCGGGACGGCCAATCAGCCCCAGCATTTT.

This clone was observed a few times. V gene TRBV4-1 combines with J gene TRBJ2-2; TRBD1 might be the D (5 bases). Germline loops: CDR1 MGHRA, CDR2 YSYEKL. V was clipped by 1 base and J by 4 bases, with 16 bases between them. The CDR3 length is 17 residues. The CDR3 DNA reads TGCGCCAGCAGCCAAGGCCGACCTACAGGCTTCACCGGGGAGCTGTTTTTT. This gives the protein CASSQGRPTGFTGELFF.

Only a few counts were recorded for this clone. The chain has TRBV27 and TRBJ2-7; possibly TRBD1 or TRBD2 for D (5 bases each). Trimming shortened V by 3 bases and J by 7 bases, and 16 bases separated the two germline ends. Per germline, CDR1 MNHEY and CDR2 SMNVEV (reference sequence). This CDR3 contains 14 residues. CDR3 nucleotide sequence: TGTGCCAGCAGTTTTCGGCCAGGGACGCGAGAGCAGTACTTC. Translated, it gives CASSFRPGTREQYF.

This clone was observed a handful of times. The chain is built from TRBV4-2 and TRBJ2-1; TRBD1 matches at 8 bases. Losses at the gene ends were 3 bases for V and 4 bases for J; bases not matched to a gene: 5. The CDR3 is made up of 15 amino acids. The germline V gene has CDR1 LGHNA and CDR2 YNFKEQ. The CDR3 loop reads CASSQGWTGYNEQFF. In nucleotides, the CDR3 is TGTGCCAGCAGCCAGGGGTGGACAGGGTACAATGAGCAGTTCTTC.

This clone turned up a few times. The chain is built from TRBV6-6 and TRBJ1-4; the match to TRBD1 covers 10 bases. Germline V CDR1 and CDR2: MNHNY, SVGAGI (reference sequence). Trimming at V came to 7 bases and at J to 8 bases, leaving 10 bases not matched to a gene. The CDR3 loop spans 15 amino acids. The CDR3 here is CASTVVRDRGEKLFF. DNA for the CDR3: TGTGCCAGCACCGTAGTCCGGGACAGGGGAGAAAAACTGTTTTTT.

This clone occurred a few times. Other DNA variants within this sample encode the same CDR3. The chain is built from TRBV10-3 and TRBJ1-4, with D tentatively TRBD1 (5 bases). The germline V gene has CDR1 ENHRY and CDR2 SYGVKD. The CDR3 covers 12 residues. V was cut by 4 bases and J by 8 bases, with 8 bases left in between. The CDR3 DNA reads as TGTGCCATCAGTGTCCAGGGCGAAAAACTGTTTTTT. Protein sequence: CAISVQGEKLFF.

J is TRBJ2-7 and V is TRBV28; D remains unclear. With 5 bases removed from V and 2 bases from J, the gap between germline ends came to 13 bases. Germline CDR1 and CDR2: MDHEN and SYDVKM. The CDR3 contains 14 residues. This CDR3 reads CASSTGSRTYEQYF. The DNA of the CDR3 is TGTGCCAGCAGTACTGGCAGCCGCACCTACGAGCAGTACTTC.

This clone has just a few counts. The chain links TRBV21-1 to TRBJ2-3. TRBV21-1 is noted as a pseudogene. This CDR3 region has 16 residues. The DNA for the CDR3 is TGTGCCAGCAGCAAAGGTTCAGGAAGGGGCACAGATACGCAGTATTTT. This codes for CASSKGSGRGTDTQYF.

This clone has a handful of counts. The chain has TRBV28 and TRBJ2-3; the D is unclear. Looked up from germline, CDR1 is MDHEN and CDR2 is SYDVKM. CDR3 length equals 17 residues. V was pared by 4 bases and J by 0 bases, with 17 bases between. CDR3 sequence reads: CASSSFWRLSSTDTQYF. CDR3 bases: TGTGCCAGCAGTTCCTTCTGGCGGTTATCTAGCACAGATACGCAGTATTTT.

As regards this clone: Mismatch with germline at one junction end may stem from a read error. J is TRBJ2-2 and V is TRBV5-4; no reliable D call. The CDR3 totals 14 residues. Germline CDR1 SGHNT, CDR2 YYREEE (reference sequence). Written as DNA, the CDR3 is TGCGCCAGCAGCCAAAATTTTGCGCCCGGGGAGCTGTTTTTT. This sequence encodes CASSQNFAPGELFF. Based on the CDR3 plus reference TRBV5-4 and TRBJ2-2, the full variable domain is ETGVTQSPTHLIKTRGQQVTLRCSSQSGHNTVSWYQQALGQGPQFIFQYYREEENGRGNFPPRFSGLQFPNYSSELNVNALELDDSALYLCASSQNFAPGELFFGEGSRLTVL.

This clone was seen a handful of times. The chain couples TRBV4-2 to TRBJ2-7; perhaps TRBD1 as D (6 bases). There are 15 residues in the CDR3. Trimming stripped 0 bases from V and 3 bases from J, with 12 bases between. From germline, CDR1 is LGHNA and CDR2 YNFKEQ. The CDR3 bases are TGTGCCAGCAGCCAAGATCAGGACAGACTCTACGAGCAGTACTTC. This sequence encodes CASSQDQDRLYEQYF.

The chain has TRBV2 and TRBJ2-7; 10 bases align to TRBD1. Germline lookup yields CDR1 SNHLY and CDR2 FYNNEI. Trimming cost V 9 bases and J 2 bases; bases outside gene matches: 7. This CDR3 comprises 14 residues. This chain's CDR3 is CASEGDRGTYEQYF. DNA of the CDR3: TGTGCCAGTGAGGGGGACAGGGGTACCTACGAGCAGTACTTC.

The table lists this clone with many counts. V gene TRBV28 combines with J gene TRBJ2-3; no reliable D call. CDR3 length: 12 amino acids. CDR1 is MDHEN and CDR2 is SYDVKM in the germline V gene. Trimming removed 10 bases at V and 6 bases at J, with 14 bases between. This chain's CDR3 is CATKAGYDTQYF. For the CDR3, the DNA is TGTGCCACGAAAGCCGGGTACGATACGCAGTATTTT.

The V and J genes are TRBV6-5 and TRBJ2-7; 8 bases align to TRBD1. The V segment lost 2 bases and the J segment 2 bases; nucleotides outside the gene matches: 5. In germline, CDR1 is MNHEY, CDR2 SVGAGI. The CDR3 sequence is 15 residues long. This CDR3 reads CASSYGTGRPYEQYF. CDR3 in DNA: TGTGCCAGCAGTTACGGGACAGGCCGTCCCTACGAGCAGTACTTC.